The sample holds one count of the clone carrying this T cell receptor (beta chain). One junction end does not reproduce the germline sequence, and a read error may be involved. This entry is derived from a study of blood T cell repertoires in COVID-19. The repertoire was sequenced with immunoSEQ multiplex PCR; TCRdb's copy has only in-frame clones and lacks some. Altogether about 190,000 clones are present, 70% to 85% being singletons, with the ten largest covering around 12%. The germline V gene has CDR1 DFQATT and CDR2 SNEGSKA (reference sequence). The length of the CDR3 is 8 residues. The V call is TRBV20-1, the J call TRBJ2-1; D gene uncertain. The sequenced material came from peripheral blood. The receptor was isolated from a woman aged 45-65 years with acute or convalescent COVID-19. The CDR3 DNA is TGCAGTGCTAGACCCACGGTCTTC. It yields the protein CSARPTVF.